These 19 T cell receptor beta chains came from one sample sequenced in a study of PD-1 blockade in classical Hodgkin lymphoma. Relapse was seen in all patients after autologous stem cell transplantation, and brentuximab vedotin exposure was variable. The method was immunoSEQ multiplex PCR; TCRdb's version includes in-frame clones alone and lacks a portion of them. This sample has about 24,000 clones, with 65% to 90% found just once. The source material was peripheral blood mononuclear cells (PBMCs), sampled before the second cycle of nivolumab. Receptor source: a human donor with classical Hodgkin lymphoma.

The CDR3: CASSYGTSGDNEQFF. CDR3 nucleotide sequence: TGTGCCAGCAGTTACGGGACTAGCGGGGACAATGAGCAGTTCTTC. The chain joins TRBV6-5 to TRBJ2-1, with 13 bases aligning to TRBD2. CDR1 is MNHEY and CDR2 is SVGAGI in the germline V gene. J was trimmed by 5 bases and V by 2 bases; bases with no gene match: 0. The CDR3 consists of 15 residues.

The CDR3 nucleotides are TGCGCCAGCAGTCAATCAGGGGTTTATCAGCCCCAGCATTTT. Translating gives CASSQSGVYQPQHF. The rearrangement links TRBV23-1 to TRBJ1-5; possible D gene TRBD1, 5 bases. TRBV23-1 is given ORF status, its function remaining uncertain. V was shortened by 0 bases and J by 5 bases, with 8 bases between the two germline ends. The CDR3 runs to 14 residues.

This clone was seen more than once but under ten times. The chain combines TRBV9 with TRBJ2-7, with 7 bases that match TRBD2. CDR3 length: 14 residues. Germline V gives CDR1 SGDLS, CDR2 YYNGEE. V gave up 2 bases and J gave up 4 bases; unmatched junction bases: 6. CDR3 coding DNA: TGTGCCAGCAGCGTCGGACTAGTAGGGTACGAGCAGTACTTC. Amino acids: CASSVGLVGYEQYF.

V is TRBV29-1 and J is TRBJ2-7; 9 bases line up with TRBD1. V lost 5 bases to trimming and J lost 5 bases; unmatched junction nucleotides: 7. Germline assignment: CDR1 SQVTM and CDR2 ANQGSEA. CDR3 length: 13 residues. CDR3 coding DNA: TGCAGCGTTTTCAAACAGGGGGCCCACGAGCAGTACTTC. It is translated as CSVFKQGAHEQYF.

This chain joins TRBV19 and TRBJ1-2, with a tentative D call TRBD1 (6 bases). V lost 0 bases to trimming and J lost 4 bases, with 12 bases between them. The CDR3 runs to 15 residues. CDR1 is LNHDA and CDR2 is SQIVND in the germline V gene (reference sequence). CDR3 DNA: TGTGCCAGTAGTATAGAGCCAGGGGAATTCTATGGCTACACCTTC. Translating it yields CASSIEPGEFYGYTF.

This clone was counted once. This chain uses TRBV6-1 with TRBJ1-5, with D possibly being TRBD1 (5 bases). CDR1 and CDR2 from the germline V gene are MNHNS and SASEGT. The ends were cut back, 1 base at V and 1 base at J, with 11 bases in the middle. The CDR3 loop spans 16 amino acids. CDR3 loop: CASSEGIGASNQPQHF. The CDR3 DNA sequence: TGTGCCAGCAGTGAAGGGATAGGGGCCAGCAATCAGCCCCAGCATTTT.

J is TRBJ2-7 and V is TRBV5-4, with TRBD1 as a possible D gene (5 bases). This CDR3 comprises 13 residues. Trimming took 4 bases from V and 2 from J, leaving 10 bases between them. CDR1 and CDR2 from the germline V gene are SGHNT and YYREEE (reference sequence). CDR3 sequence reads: CASSTGPPYEQYF. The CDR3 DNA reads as TGTGCCAGCAGCACAGGACCGCCCTACGAGCAGTACTTC.

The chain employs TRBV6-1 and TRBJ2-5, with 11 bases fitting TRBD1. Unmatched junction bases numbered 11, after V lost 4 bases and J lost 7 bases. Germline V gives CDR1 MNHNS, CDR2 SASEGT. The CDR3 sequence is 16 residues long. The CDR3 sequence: CASSVGSGQGAWTQYF. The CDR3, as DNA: TGTGCCAGCAGTGTGGGATCAGGACAGGGGGCATGGACCCAGTACTTC.

The CDR3 sequence is CASSLTGLLHF. DNA of the CDR3: TGTGCCAGCAGCTTGACAGGCCTCCTCCACTTT. This chain connects TRBV5-6 to TRBJ1-6; D possibly corresponds to TRBD1 (5 bases). Germline values: CDR1 SGHDT, CDR2 YYEEEE. V was clipped by 1 base and J by 15 bases, with 8 bases between them. The CDR3 loop spans 11 amino acids.

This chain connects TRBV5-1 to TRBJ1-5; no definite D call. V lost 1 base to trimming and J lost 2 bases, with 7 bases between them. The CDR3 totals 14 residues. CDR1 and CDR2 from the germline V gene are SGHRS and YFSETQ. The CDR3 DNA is TGCGCCAGCAGCTTGAGTCCGGGCAATCAGCCCCAGCATTTT. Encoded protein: CASSLSPGNQPQHF.

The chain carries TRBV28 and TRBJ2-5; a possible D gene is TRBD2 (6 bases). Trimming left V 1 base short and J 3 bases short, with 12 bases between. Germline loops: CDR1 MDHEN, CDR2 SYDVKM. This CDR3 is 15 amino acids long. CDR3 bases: TGTGCCAGCAGTTTATTTCTTGGAGGGAAAGAGACCCAGTACTTC. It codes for CASSLFLGGKETQYF. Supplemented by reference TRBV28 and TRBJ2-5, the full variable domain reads DVKVTQSSRYLVKRTGEKVFLECVQDMDHENMFWYRQDPGLGLRLIYFSYDVKMKEKGDIPEGYSVSREKKERFSLILESASTNQTSMYLCASSLFLGGKETQYFGPGTRLLVL.

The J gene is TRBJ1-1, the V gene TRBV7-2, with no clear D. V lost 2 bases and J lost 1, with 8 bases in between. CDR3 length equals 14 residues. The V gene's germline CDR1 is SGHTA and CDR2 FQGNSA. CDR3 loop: CASSLFVSNTEAFF. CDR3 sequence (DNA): TGTGCCAGCAGCTTATTCGTATCGAACACTGAAGCTTTCTTT. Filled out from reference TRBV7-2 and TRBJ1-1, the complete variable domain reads GAGVSQSPSNKVTEKGKDVELRCDPISGHTALYWYRQSLGQGLEFLIYFQGNSAPDKSGLPSDRFSAERTGGSVSTLTIQRTQQEDSAVYLCASSLFVSNTEAFFGQGTRLTVV.

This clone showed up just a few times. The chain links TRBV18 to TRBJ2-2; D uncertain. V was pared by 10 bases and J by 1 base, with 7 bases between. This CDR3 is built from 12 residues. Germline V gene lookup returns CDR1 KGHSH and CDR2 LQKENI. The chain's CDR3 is CATSGNTGELFF. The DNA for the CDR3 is TGTGCCACCTCGGGGAACACCGGGGAGCTGTTTTTT.

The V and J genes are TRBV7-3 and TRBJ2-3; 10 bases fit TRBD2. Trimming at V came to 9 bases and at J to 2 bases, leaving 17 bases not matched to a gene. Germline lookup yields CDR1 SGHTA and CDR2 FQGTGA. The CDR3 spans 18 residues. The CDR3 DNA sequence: TGTGCCAGAAACCAGCAGCCCCTAGCGGGAGAGCCCACAGATACGCAGTATTTT. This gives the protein CARNQQPLAGEPTDTQYF.

The CDR3: CASRVLAGETQYF. CDR3 sequence (DNA): TGTGCCAGCAGGGTCCTAGCGGGTGAGACCCAGTACTTC. V and J are TRBV27 and TRBJ2-5, with 8 bases identical to TRBD2. CDR1 is MNHEY, CDR2 SMNVEV, per germline (reference sequence). The ends lost 6 bases at V and 5 bases at J; junction bases unmatched: 5. The CDR3 is 13 amino acids.

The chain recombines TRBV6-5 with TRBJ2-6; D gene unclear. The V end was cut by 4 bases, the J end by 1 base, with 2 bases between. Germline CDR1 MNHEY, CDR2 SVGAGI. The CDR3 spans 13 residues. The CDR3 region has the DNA TGTGCCAGCAGTTCTTCTGGGGCCAACGTCCTGACTTTC. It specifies CASSSSGANVLTF.

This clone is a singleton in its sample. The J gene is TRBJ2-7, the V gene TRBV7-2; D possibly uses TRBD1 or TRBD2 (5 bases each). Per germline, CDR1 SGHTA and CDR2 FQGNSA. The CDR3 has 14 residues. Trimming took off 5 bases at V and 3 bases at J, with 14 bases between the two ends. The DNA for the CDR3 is TGTGCCAGCAGCCCCTCCGTTGGGGGCTACGAGCAGTACTTC. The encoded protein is CASSPSVGGYEQYF.

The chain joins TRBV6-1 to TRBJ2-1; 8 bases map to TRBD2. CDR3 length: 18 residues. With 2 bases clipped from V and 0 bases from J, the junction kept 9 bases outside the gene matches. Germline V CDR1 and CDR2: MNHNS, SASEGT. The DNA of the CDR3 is TGTGCCAGCAGTGAAATCATACAGCGGGGGAGCTCCTACAATGAGCAGTTCTTC. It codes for CASSEIIQRGSSYNEQFF.

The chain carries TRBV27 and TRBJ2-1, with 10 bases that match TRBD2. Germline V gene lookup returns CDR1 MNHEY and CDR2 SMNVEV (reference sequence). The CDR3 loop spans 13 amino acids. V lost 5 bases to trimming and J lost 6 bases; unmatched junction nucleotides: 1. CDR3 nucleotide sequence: TGTGCCAGCAGTAGGACTAGCGGCAATGAGCAGTTCTTC. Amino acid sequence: CASSRTSGNEQFF.